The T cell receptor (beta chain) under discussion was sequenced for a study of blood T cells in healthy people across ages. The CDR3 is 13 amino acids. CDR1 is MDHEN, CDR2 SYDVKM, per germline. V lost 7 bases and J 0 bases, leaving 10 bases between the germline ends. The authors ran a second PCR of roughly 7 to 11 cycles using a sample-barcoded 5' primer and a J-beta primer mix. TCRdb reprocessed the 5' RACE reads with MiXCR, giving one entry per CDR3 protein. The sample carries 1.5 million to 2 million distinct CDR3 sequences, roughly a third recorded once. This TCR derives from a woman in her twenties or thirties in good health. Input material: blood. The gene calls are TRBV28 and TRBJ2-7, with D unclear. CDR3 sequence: CASNRSPSYEQYF. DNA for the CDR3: TGTGCCAGCAATCGGTCCCCCTCCTACGAGCAGTACTTC.